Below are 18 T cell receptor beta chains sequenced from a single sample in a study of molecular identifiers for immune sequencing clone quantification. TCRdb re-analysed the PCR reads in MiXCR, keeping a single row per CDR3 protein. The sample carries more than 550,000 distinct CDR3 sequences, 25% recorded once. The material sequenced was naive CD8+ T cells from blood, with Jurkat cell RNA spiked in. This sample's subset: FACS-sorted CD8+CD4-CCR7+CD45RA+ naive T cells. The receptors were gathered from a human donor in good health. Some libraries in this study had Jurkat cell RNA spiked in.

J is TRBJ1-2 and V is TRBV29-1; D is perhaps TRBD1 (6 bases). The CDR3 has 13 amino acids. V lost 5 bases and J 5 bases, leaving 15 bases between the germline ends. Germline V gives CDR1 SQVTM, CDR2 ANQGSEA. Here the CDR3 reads CSVSDSSSYGYTF. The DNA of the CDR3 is TGCAGCGTTTCGGACAGTTCCTCTTATGGCTACACCTTC. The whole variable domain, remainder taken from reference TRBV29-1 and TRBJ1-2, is SAVISQKPSRDICQRGTSLTIQCQVDSQVTMMFWYRQQPGQSLTLIATANQGSEATYESGFVIDKFPISRPNLTFSTLTVSNMSPEDSSIYLCSVSDSSSYGYTFGSGTRLTVV.

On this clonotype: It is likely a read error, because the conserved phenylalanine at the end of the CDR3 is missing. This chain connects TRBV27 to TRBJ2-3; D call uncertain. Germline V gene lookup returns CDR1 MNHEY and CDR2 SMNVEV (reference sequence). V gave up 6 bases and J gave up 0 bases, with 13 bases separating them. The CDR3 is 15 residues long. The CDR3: CASSEDVTSTDTQYL. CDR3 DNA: TGTGCCAGCAGCGAGGATGTCACTAGCACAGATACGCAGTATCTT.

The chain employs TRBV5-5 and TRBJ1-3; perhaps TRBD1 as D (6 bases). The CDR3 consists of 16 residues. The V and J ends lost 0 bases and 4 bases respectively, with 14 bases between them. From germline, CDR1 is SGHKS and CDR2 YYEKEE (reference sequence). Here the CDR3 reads CASSLGWGPEGNTIYF. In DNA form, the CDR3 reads TGTGCCAGCAGCTTGGGATGGGGGCCAGAAGGAAACACCATATATTTT.

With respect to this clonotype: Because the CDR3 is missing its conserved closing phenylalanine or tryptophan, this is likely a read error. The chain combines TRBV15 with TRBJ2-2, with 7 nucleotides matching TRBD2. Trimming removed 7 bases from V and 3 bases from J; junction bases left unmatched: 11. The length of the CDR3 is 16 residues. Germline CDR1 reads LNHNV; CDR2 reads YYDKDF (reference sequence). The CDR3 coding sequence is TGTGCCACCAACACACGGGAGCGGGGTCACACCGGGGAGCTGTTTCTT. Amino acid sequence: CATNTRERGHTGELFL.

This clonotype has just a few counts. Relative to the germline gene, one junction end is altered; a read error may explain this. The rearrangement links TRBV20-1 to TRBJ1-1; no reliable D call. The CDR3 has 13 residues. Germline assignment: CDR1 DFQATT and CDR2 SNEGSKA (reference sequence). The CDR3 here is CSTRKADVAEAFF. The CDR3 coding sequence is TGCAGTACTAGAAAAGCGGACGTCGCTGAAGCTTTCTTT.

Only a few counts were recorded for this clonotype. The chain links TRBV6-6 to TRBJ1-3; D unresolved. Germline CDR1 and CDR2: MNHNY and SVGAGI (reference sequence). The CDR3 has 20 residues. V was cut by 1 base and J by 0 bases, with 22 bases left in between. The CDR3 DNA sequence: TGTGCCAGCAGTTACTTGCCTTTATGGACCCCCGACTCCTCTGGAAACACCATATATTTT. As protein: CASSYLPLWTPDSSGNTIYF.

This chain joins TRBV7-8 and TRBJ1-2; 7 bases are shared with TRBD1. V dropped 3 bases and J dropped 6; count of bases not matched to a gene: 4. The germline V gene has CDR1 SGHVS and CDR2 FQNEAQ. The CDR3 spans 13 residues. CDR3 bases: TGTGCCAGCAGCTTGGGGACAGTTAATGGCTACACCTTC. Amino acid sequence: CASSLGTVNGYTF.

The CDR3 is CASSPPRRDEQFF. The CDR3 DNA follows: TGTGCCAGCTCACCTCCGCGGCGGGATGAGCAGTTCTTC. The chain joins TRBV18 to TRBJ2-1, with D tentatively TRBD2 (5 bases). This CDR3 contains 13 residues. CDR1 is KGHSH, CDR2 LQKENI, per germline. V was cut by 3 bases and J by 8 bases, with 11 bases left in between. Filled out from reference TRBV18 and TRBJ2-1, the complete variable domain reads NAGVMQNPRHLVRRRGQEARLRCSPMKGHSHVYWYRQLPEEGLKFMVYLQKENIIDESGMPKERFSAEFPKEGPSILRIQQVVRGDSAAYFCASSPPRRDEQFFGPGTRLTVL.

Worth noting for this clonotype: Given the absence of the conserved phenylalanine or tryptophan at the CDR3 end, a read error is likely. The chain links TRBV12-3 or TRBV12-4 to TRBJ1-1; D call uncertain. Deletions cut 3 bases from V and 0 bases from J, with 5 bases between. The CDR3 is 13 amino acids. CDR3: CASSLGMNTEAFL. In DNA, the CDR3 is TGTGCCAGCAGTTTGGGCATGAACACTGAAGCTTTCCTC.

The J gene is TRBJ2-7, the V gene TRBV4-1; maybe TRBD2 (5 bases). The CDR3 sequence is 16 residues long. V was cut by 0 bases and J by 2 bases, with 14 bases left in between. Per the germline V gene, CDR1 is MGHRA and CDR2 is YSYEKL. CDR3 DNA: TGCGCCAGCAGCCAAGATTTGGACTCGGCGCCCTACGAGCAGTACTTC. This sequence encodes CASSQDLDSAPYEQYF.

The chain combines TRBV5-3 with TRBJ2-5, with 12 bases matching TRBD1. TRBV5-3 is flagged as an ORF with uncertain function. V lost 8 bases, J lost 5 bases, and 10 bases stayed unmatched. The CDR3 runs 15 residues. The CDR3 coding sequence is TGTGCCAGCAGCCAAGGGACAGGGGGCTTTGAGACCCAGTACTTC. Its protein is CASSQGTGGFETQYF.

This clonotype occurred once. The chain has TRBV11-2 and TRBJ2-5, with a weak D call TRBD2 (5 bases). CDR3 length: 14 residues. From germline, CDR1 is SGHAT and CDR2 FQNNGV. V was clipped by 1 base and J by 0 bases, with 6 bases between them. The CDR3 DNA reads TGTGCCAGCAGCTTAGGCGGGTACCAAGAGACCCAGTACTTC. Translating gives CASSLGGYQETQYF. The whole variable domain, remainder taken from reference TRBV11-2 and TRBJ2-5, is EAGVAQSPRYKIIEKRQSVAFWCNPISGHATLYWYQQILGQGPKLLIQFQNNGVVDDSQLPKDRFSAERLKGVDSTLKIQPAKLEDSAVYLCASSLGGYQETQYFGPGTRLLVL.

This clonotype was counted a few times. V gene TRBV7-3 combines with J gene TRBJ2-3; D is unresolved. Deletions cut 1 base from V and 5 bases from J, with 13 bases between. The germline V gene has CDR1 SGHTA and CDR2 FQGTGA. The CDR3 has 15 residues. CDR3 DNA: TGTGCCAGCAGCTTAAACGGGTTTGGCGGAGATACGCAGTATTTT. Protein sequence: CASSLNGFGGDTQYF.

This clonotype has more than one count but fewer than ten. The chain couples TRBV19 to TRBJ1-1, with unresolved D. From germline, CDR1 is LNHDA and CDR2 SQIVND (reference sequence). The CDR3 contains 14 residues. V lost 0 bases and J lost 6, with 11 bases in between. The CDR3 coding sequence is TGTGCCAGTAGTATAGATCGCGTCTTCCCTGAAGCTTTCTTT. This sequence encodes CASSIDRVFPEAFF. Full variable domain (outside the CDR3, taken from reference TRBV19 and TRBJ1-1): DGGITQSPKYLFRKEGQNVTLSCEQNLNHDAMYWYRQDPGQGLRLIYYSQIVNDFQKGDIAEGYSVSREKKESFPLTVTSAQKNPTAFYLCASSIDRVFPEAFFGQGTRLTVV.

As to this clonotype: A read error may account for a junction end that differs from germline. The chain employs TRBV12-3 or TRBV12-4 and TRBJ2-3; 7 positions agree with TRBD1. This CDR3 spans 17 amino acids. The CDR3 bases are TGTGCCGGCAGTTACCGCCCTGGACAGGATAGCACAGATACGCAGTATTTT. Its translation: CAGSYRPGQDSTDTQYF.

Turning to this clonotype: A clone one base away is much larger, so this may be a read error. The CDR3 loop reads CARSQVRGGEEQYF. CDR3 DNA sequence: TGCGCCCGCAGCCAAGTTCGCGGGGGAGAAGAGCAGTACTTC. This chain joins TRBV4-1 and TRBJ2-7, with 7 bases lining up with TRBD2. The germline CDR1 and CDR2 sequences are MGHRA and YSYEKL. The CDR3 sequence is 14 residues long.

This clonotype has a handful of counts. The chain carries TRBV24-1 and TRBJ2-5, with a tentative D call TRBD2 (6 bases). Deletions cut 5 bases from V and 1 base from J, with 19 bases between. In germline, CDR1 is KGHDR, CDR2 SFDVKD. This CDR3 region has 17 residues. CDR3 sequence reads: CATSGQAGWEAQETQYF. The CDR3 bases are TGTGCCACCAGTGGCCAGGCAGGGTGGGAGGCCCAAGAGACCCAGTACTTC.

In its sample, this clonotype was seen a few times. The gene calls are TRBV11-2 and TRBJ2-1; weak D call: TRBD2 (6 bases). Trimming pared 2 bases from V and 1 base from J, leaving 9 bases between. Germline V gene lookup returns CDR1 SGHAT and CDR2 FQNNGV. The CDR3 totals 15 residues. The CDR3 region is CASSLWGDSYNEQFF. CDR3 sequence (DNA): TGTGCCAGCAGCTTATGGGGGGATTCCTACAATGAGCAGTTCTTC.